What follows are 26 T cell receptor beta chains derived from one specimen sequenced in a study of graft-versus-host responses after intestinal transplantation. TCRdb's table, derived via immunoSEQ multiplex PCR, lists solely in-frame clones and lacks some. In the table there are around 110,000 clones, approximately 88% of which are singletons. These receptors' antigens are unknown. Material: unstimulated CD4+ T cells sorted from spleen or lymph node cells, obtained before transplant. The source of these receptors is a human donor who was the organ donor for an intestinal transplant.

The gene calls are TRBV19 and TRBJ2-1, with TRBD2 as a possible D gene (6 bases). V lost 6 bases, J lost 5 bases, and 11 bases lay in between. The CDR3 has 13 residues. Germline CDR1 LNHDA, CDR2 SQIVND (reference sequence). CDR3 DNA: TGTGCCAGTAGGACGGGAGTTAACAATGAGCAGTTCTTC. Amino acid sequence: CASRTGVNNEQFF.

This clone was seen a few times. The rearrangement uses TRBV6-5 and TRBJ1-2; maybe TRBD1 (6 bases). The CDR3 contains 14 residues. Trimming took off 1 base at V and 4 bases at J, with 10 bases between the two ends. The germline V gene encodes CDR1 MNHEY and CDR2 SVGAGI. CDR3 sequence: CASSYYREGYGYTF. The CDR3 DNA reads as TGTGCCAGCAGTTACTACAGGGAGGGCTATGGCTACACCTTC.

The J gene is TRBJ2-7, the V gene TRBV5-1; TRBD1 aligns across 8 bases. Looked up from germline, CDR1 is SGHRS and CDR2 is YFSETQ. This CDR3 region has 15 residues. Germline trimming cut 4 bases from V and 5 bases from J; bases unmatched to any gene: 11. In DNA form, the CDR3 reads TGCGCCAGCAGCAGGGACGGACAGGGAAGCGACGAGCAGTACTTC. This encodes CASSRDGQGSDEQYF.

V and J are TRBV6-5 and TRBJ2-5; D possibly corresponds to TRBD1 (6 bases). Looked up from germline, CDR1 is MNHEY and CDR2 is SVGAGI. V gave up 0 bases and J gave up 5 bases, with 10 bases separating them. This CDR3 comprises 14 residues. CDR3 sequence (DNA): TGTGCCAGCAGTTACTCGTGGCAGGGGGAGACCCAGTACTTC. Encoded protein: CASSYSWQGETQYF.

This clone was detected once. J is TRBJ1-6 and V is TRBV5-1; the D gene is possibly TRBD1 (5 bases). The V end lost 0 bases, the J end lost 12 bases, and 10 bases lay between the germline ends. The CDR3 is made up of 13 amino acids. The germline V gene has CDR1 SGHRS and CDR2 YFSETQ. CDR3 bases: TGCGCCAGCAGCTTGGAGGCGAGGGGACCCCTCCACTTT. Amino acid sequence: CASSLEARGPLHF.

This clone occurred a few times. The chain carries TRBV7-2 and TRBJ1-3, with D unresolved. Between the trimmed V and J ends, which lost 5 bases and 8 bases, there was a span of 19 bases. Per germline, CDR1 SGHTA and CDR2 FQGNSA. The CDR3 extends over 15 amino acids. The CDR3 DNA reads as TGTGCCAGCAGCCTAGTGACGGGGAGATACGACACCATATATTTT. Translating gives CASSLVTGRYDTIYF.

CDR3 sequence: CASSTGQGAVNTEAFF. CDR3 nucleotides: TGTGCCAGCAGCACGGGACAGGGGGCGGTGAACACTGAAGCTTTCTTT. V usage is TRBV5-5 and J usage is TRBJ1-1, with TRBD1 matching 12 bases. From germline, CDR1 is SGHKS and CDR2 YYEKEE (reference sequence). The CDR3 runs 16 residues. Trimming removed 4 bases from V and 0 bases from J; junction bases left unmatched: 4.

The chain joins TRBV5-1 to TRBJ2-5, with D perhaps matching TRBD1 (6 bases). Trimming stripped 2 bases from V and 2 bases from J, with 13 bases between. The germline V gene has CDR1 SGHRS and CDR2 YFSETQ. The CDR3 length is 15 residues. CDR3 sequence: CASSFTGMPQETQYF. The CDR3 DNA sequence: TGCGCCAGCAGCTTCACAGGGATGCCTCAAGAGACCCAGTACTTC.

The chain employs TRBV6-5 and TRBJ1-1, with unresolved D. CDR3 length: 12 residues. The V end was cut by 8 bases, the J end by 3 bases, with 10 bases between. Per germline, CDR1 MNHEY and CDR2 SVGAGI. The CDR3 nucleotides are TGTGCCAGCCACTCGGAAGACACTGAAGCTTTCTTT. This sequence encodes CASHSEDTEAFF.

The chain carries TRBV5-1 and TRBJ1-2; 9 bases are a match to TRBD1. The germline CDR1 and CDR2 sequences are SGHRS and YFSETQ. V shed 3 bases, J shed 8 bases, and the junction held 8 bases outside the gene matches. The CDR3 length is 14 residues. CDR3 amino acids: CASSSGQGQGGYTF. DNA for the CDR3: TGCGCCAGCAGCTCCGGACAGGGGCAAGGCGGCTACACCTTC.

V and J are TRBV19 and TRBJ2-1, with D perhaps TRBD1 (5 bases). Germline values: CDR1 LNHDA, CDR2 SQIVND (reference sequence). This CDR3 comprises 12 residues. V was shortened by 5 bases and J by 6 bases, with 8 bases between the two germline ends. The CDR3 spells CASSFQGNEQFF. In nucleotides, the CDR3 is TGTGCCAGTAGTTTCCAGGGCAATGAGCAGTTCTTC. The variable domain in full, with the rest retrieved from reference TRBV19 and TRBJ2-1, is DGGITQSPKYLFRKEGQNVTLSCEQNLNHDAMYWYRQDPGQGLRLIYYSQIVNDFQKGDIAEGYSVSREKKESFPLTVTSAQKNPTAFYLCASSFQGNEQFFGPGTRLTVL.

The gene calls are TRBV5-1 and TRBJ2-5; weak D call: TRBD1 (6 bases). There are 13 residues in the CDR3. CDR1 is SGHRS and CDR2 is YFSETQ in the germline V gene. V was shortened by 7 bases and J by 1 base, with 11 bases between the two germline ends. CDR3 DNA: TGCGCCAGCCGACGGACAGTCCAAGAGACCCAGTACTTC. As protein: CASRRTVQETQYF.

The chain recombines TRBV18 with TRBJ2-1; 7 nucleotides align to TRBD2. Losses at the gene ends were 2 bases for V and 4 bases for J; bases not matched to a gene: 2. The CDR3 contains 14 residues. From germline, CDR1 is KGHSH and CDR2 LQKENI. The CDR3: CASSPWEGYNEQFF. In nucleotides, the CDR3 is TGTGCCAGCTCACCATGGGAGGGGTACAATGAGCAGTTCTTC.

The chain joins TRBV25-1 to TRBJ1-1, with 7 positions matching TRBD1. The junction had 14 bases not matched to a gene; V was cut back by 6 bases and J by 4 bases. The CDR3 length is 16 residues. The germline V gene encodes CDR1 MGHDK and CDR2 SYGVNS. The CDR3: CASSPSQGVGTTEAFF. The CDR3 bases are TGTGCCAGCAGCCCCTCTCAGGGGGTCGGGACCACTGAAGCTTTCTTT.

The chain uses TRBV5-1 and TRBJ2-7, with D unclear. CDR1 is SGHRS and CDR2 is YFSETQ in the germline V gene. V was pared by 3 bases and J by 7 bases, with 11 bases between. This CDR3 region has 12 residues. CDR3 nucleotide sequence: TGCGCCAGCAGCTCGGGCCTTGAGGAGCAGTACTTC. This gives the protein CASSSGLEEQYF.

The V gene is TRBV2, the J gene TRBJ2-1; 11 bases map to TRBD2. Per the germline V gene, CDR1 is SNHLY and CDR2 is FYNNEI. V shed 4 bases and J 4 bases; nucleotides not matched to a gene: 6. The CDR3 has 16 amino acids. The CDR3 sequence is CASSGTGTSGYNEQFF. The DNA for the CDR3 is TGTGCCAGCAGTGGGACCGGGACTAGCGGATACAATGAGCAGTTCTTC.

This chain links TRBV5-1 with TRBJ1-1, with no clear D. The V gene's germline CDR1 is SGHRS and CDR2 YFSETQ. The CDR3 contains 12 residues. V was clipped by 2 bases and J by 5 bases, with 7 bases between them. The CDR3 nucleotides are TGCGCCAGCAGCTTCTCGGGTACTGAAGCTTTCTTT. Amino acids: CASSFSGTEAFF.

The chain employs TRBV6-5 and TRBJ1-1, with unresolved D. Germline lookup yields CDR1 MNHEY and CDR2 SVGAGI. The CDR3 loop spans 14 amino acids. V gave up 5 bases and J gave up 0 bases, with 10 bases separating them. The CDR3 coding sequence is TGTGCCAGCAGTCCCCCGGCGCTGAACACTGAAGCTTTCTTT. Residues: CASSPPALNTEAFF.

The V call is TRBV18, the J call TRBJ2-1; D might be TRBD1 or TRBD2, each matching 5 bases. In germline, CDR1 is KGHSH, CDR2 LQKENI. The V end was cut by 0 bases, the J end by 7 bases, with 16 bases between. CDR3 length: 16 amino acids. In DNA, the CDR3 is TGTGCCAGCTCACCACCGACGCCCGAGTGGGGGAATGAGCAGTTCTTC. Its protein is CASSPPTPEWGNEQFF. The full variable domain, completed using reference TRBV18 and TRBJ2-1, is NAGVMQNPRHLVRRRGQEARLRCSPMKGHSHVYWYRQLPEEGLKFMVYLQKENIIDESGMPKERFSAEFPKEGPSILRIQQVVRGDSAAYFCASSPPTPEWGNEQFFGPGTRLTVL.

The count of this clone is one. This chain uses TRBV15 with TRBJ1-5; D gene unclear. Trimming took off 5 bases at V and 4 bases at J, with 9 bases between the two ends. Germline CDR1 reads LNHNV; CDR2 reads YYDKDF (reference sequence). The CDR3 covers 13 residues. The CDR3 is CATSYNSNQPQHF. CDR3 sequence (DNA): TGTGCCACCAGCTACAACAGTAATCAGCCCCAGCATTTT.

This sequence joins TRBV2 and TRBJ1-2; D gene ambiguous. The CDR3 contains 14 residues. Germline CDR1 reads SNHLY; CDR2 reads FYNNEI. The V end lost 9 bases, the J end lost 0 bases, and 14 bases lay between the germline ends. CDR3 nucleotides: TGTGCCAGTGTCTTAAAATTTACTAACTATGGCTACACCTTC. It codes for CASVLKFTNYGYTF.

The rearrangement links TRBV7-8 to TRBJ1-5, with D hard to call. Germline V gene data show CDR1 as SGHVS and CDR2 as FQNEAQ. The CDR3 extends over 15 amino acids. V lost 1 base and J lost 1, with 8 bases in between. The CDR3 DNA reads TGTGCCAGCAGCTTAGTAGCCGGGAGCAATCAGCCCCAGCATTTT. Its translation: CASSLVAGSNQPQHF.

The chain is built from TRBV6-5 and TRBJ1-1; no definite D call. V lost 6 bases to trimming and J lost 1 base, with 15 bases between them. The CDR3 length is 15 residues. From germline, CDR1 is MNHEY and CDR2 SVGAGI. The CDR3 nucleotides are TGTGCCAGCAGATCACCCCGACTGCCGAACACTGAAGCTTTCTTT. The encoded protein is CASRSPRLPNTEAFF.

The rearrangement uses TRBV6-1 and TRBJ1-5; the match to TRBD1 covers 7 bases. CDR1 is MNHNS, CDR2 SASEGT, per germline. CDR3 length: 13 amino acids. The V segment lost 8 bases and the J segment 3 bases; nucleotides outside the gene matches: 4. CDR3 sequence (DNA): TGTGCCAGCGACAGGGAATACAATCAGCCCCAGCATTTT. This translates into CASDREYNQPQHF.

The chain joins TRBV5-1 to TRBJ2-7; D is tentatively TRBD1 or TRBD2 (5 bases each). From germline, CDR1 is SGHRS and CDR2 YFSETQ. The CDR3 totals 13 residues. Trimming stripped 2 bases from V and 4 bases from J, with 10 bases between. Written as DNA, the CDR3 is TGCGCCAGCAGCTTCGGGACGGCATACGAGCAGTACTTC. It is translated as CASSFGTAYEQYF.

The V and J genes are TRBV4-1 and TRBJ1-5; 7 bases fit TRBD1. CDR1 is MGHRA and CDR2 is YSYEKL in the germline V gene. The CDR3 covers 16 residues. Germline trimming cut 0 bases from V and 6 bases from J; bases unmatched to any gene: 8. CDR3 loop: CASSQDREGAFQPQHF. The DNA of the CDR3 is TGCGCCAGCAGCCAAGATCGAGAGGGGGCTTTTCAGCCCCAGCATTTT.